This passage covers 17 T cell receptor beta chains from one sample sequenced in a study of beta chain features in type 1 diabetes. General study findings and limits: Shorter TCRB CDR3s, moderately but significantly so, marked every one of the four CD4+ subsets in Type 1 diabetes patients.

Of the isolated RNA, all was reverse transcribed, and so the sequenced material was expressed TCRB transcripts. Sequencing was performed with immunoSEQ multiplex PCR; in TCRdb, only in-frame clones are kept and a portion is missing. The sample lists 240,000 or so clones, approximately 15% occurring once. These receptors have no known antigen. Sequenced input: naive CD4+ T cells from blood. These receptors were obtained from a man younger than 45 with type 1 diabetes.

The table lists this clone with a few counts. The gene calls are TRBV18 and TRBJ1-1, with D possibly TRBD1 on 5 matching bases. Germline assignment: CDR1 KGHSH and CDR2 LQKENI. This CDR3 comprises 15 residues. Trimming cost V 0 bases and J 6 bases, with 14 bases left between them. In DNA form, the CDR3 reads TGTGCCAGCTCACCACCGGGGCCCAGGGAACCTGAAGCTTTCTTT. Its protein product is CASSPPGPREPEAFF.

The chain links TRBV5-1 to TRBJ2-1; no definite D call. CDR1 is SGHRS, CDR2 YFSETQ, per germline. This CDR3 region has 13 residues. V was shortened by 3 bases and J by 0 bases, with 4 bases between the two germline ends. The CDR3 region is CASSSSSYNEQFF. As DNA, the CDR3 is TGCGCCAGCAGCTCGAGCTCCTACAATGAGCAGTTCTTC.

This clone was recorded a few times. The V and J genes are TRBV7-9 and TRBJ2-1; D remains ambiguous. Germline values: CDR1 SEHNR, CDR2 FQNEAQ (reference sequence). The ends were cut back, 1 base at V and 3 bases at J, with 7 bases in the middle. CDR3 length: 14 amino acids. CDR3: CASSLVLDYNEQFF. The DNA for the CDR3 is TGTGCCAGCAGCTTAGTCCTAGACTACAATGAGCAGTTCTTC.

The chain joins TRBV9 to TRBJ1-2; D is possibly TRBD1 (5 bases). CDR1 and CDR2 (germline): SGDLS, YYNGEE. CDR3 length: 14 amino acids. V lost 0 bases and J 5 bases, leaving 11 bases between the germline ends. This chain's CDR3 is CASSVEQAGYGYTF. CDR3 coding DNA: TGTGCCAGCAGCGTAGAACAGGCAGGGTATGGCTACACCTTC.

This clone was counted only a few times. The chain couples TRBV19 to TRBJ2-2, with a weak D call TRBD2 (5 bases). This CDR3 region has 15 residues. CDR1 LNHDA and CDR2 SQIVND come from the germline V gene (reference sequence). Trimming took 5 bases from V and 0 from J, leaving 10 bases between them. The CDR3, as DNA: TGTGCCAGTAGTTTCCGGACTGCGAACACCGGGGAGCTGTTTTTT. Translated, it gives CASSFRTANTGELFF.

Concerning this clone: The junction shows a germline mismatch at one end, possibly a read error. The same CDR3 can be traced to other DNA sequences in this sample. The rearrangement joins TRBV7-2 to TRBJ1-5; D is possibly TRBD1 (6 bases). Germline V CDR1 and CDR2: SGHTA, FQGNSA. This CDR3 comprises 13 residues. CDR3 amino acids: CASSLAGDQPQHF. CDR3 DNA: TGTGCCAGCAGCCTAGCAGGGGATCAGCCCCAGCATTTT.

This clone was seen more than once but under ten times. The V call is TRBV7-6, the J call TRBJ1-5, with 7 bases identical to TRBD1. V lost 4 bases, J lost 5 bases, and 2 bases stayed unmatched. The germline gives CDR1 SGHVS, CDR2 FNYEAQ. The CDR3 contains 13 residues. This CDR3 is CASSYDRDQPQHF. CDR3 DNA sequence: TGTGCCAGCAGCTATGACAGGGATCAGCCCCAGCATTTT.

This clone was seen only a few times. The chain is built from TRBV7-9 and TRBJ1-5; a weak D match, TRBD1 (6 bases). CDR1 and CDR2 from the germline V gene are SEHNR and FQNEAQ (reference sequence). Trimming left V 1 base short and J 2 bases short, with 12 bases between. The CDR3 is made up of 16 amino acids. CDR3 protein: CASSLGQGLGNQPQHF. The CDR3 nucleotides read TGTGCCAGCAGCTTAGGGCAGGGGCTTGGCAATCAGCCCCAGCATTTT.

V is TRBV5-4 and J is TRBJ2-2, with 9 nucleotides matching TRBD2. Per the germline V gene, CDR1 is SGHNT and CDR2 is YYREEE (reference sequence). The CDR3 is 16 residues long. After removal of 1 base from V and 3 bases from J, the junction contained 4 bases not matched to a gene. In nucleotides, the CDR3 is TGTGCCAGCAGCTTGAGGCGGGGGGGCGACACCGGGGAGCTGTTTTTT. This translates into CASSLRRGGDTGELFF.

The chain links TRBV12-5 to TRBJ2-1; D is uncertain. Germline-derived CDR1 and CDR2 are LGHNT and FRNRAP. The CDR3 loop spans 9 amino acids. Trimming left V 9 bases short and J 6 bases short, with 3 bases between. CDR3 sequence: CASSNEQFF. In DNA, the CDR3 is TGTGCTAGCTCCAATGAGCAGTTCTTC.

This clone was seen a few times. The V gene is TRBV10-3, the J gene TRBJ1-1; D not certain. With 6 bases removed from V and 4 bases from J, the gap between germline ends came to 15 bases. Germline V gene lookup returns CDR1 ENHRY and CDR2 SYGVKD. The CDR3 has 14 residues. This chain's CDR3 is CAISQAGGFTEAFF. CDR3 in DNA: TGTGCCATCAGCCAAGCGGGAGGTTTCACTGAAGCTTTCTTT.

In this sample, this clone turned up a few times. The genes are TRBV15 and TRBJ2-2; tentative D call: TRBD2 (7 bases). V was shortened by 5 bases and J by 3 bases, with 13 bases between the two germline ends. This CDR3 is 15 amino acids long. Germline V gene lookup returns CDR1 LNHNV and CDR2 YYDKDF (reference sequence). The CDR3 is CATSVRGGDTGELFF. CDR3 coding DNA: TGTGCCACCAGCGTCCGAGGGGGGGACACCGGGGAGCTGTTTTTT.

This clone was detected a few times. This rearrangement joins TRBV7-9 to TRBJ1-2; D not certain. Trimming pared 5 bases from V and 4 bases from J, leaving 8 bases between. This CDR3 is built from 12 residues. CDR1 SEHNR and CDR2 FQNEAQ come from the germline V gene (reference sequence). This CDR3 reads CASSLFGYGYTF. In DNA form, the CDR3 reads TGTGCCAGCAGCCTATTCGGCTATGGCTACACCTTC.

In DNA, the CDR3 is TGCAGCGATACAGCTTTTGGTTTAGGAGCTTTCTTT. Translated, it gives CSDTAFGLGAFF. The genes are TRBV29-1 and TRBJ1-1, with D unclear. Germline V lookup: CDR1 SQVTM, CDR2 ANQGSEA. This CDR3 spans 12 amino acids. Trimming took off 7 bases at V and 10 bases at J, with 19 bases between the two ends.

The rearrangement uses TRBV15 and TRBJ2-7; D ambiguous. The V and J ends lost 1 base and 1 base respectively, with 5 bases between them. This CDR3 has 13 residues. Germline CDR1 reads LNHNV; CDR2 reads YYDKDF (reference sequence). This CDR3 is CATSRVVSYEQYF. CDR3 coding DNA: TGTGCCACCAGCAGAGTAGTTTCCTACGAGCAGTACTTC.

This clone came up a few times. The chain joins TRBV7-9 to TRBJ1-4, with TRBD1 identical over 9 bases. The CDR3 totals 17 residues. CDR1 is SEHNR and CDR2 is FQNEAQ in the germline V gene (reference sequence). Trimming at V came to 1 base and at J to 8 bases, leaving 11 bases not matched to a gene. CDR3 nucleotides: TGTGCCAGCAGCTTAGGGACAGGGGTCGACTTCAACGAAAAACTGTTTTTT. Protein: CASSLGTGVDFNEKLFF.

The chain is built from TRBV29-1 and TRBJ2-5; D perhaps matches TRBD2 (6 bases). Per the germline V gene, CDR1 is SQVTM and CDR2 is ANQGSEA. CDR3 length: 12 amino acids. The V end was cut by 7 bases, the J end by 2 bases, with 11 bases between. The CDR3 reads CSAEGLQETQYF. In DNA form, the CDR3 reads TGCAGCGCAGAAGGACTACAAGAGACCCAGTACTTC.